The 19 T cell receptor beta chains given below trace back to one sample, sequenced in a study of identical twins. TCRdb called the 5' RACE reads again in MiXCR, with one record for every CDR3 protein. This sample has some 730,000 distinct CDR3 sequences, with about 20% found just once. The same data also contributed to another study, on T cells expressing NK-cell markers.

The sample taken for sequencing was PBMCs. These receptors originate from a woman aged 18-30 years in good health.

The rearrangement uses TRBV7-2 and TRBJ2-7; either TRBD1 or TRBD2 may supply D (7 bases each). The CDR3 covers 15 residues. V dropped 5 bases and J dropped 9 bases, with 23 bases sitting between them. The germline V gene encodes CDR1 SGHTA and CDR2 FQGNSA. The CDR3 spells CASSTNAGGGTAQYF. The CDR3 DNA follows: TGTGCCAGCAGCACCAACGCCGGGGGAGGGACAGCGCAGTACTTC.

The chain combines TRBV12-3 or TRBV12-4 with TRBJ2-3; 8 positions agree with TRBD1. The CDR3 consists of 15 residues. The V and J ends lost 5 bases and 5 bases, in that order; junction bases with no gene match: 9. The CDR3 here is CASSPWTGMEDTQYF. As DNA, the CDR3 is TGTGCCAGCAGTCCGTGGACAGGGATGGAAGATACGCAGTATTTT.

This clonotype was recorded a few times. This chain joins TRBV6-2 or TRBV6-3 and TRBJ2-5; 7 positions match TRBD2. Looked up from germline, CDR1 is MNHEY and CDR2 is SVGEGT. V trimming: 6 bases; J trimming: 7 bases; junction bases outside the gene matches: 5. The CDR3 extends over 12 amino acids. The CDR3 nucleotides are TGTGCCAGCAGGACCTGGGAGGGGACCCAGTACTTC. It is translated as CASRTWEGTQYF.

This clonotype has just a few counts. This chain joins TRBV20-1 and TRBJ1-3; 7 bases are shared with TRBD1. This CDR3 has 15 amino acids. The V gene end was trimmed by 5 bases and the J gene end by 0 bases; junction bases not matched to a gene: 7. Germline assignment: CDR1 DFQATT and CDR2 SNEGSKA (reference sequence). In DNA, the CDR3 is TGCAGTGCTTTCGACAGGGACCACTCTGGAAACACCATATATTTT. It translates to CSAFDRDHSGNTIYF.

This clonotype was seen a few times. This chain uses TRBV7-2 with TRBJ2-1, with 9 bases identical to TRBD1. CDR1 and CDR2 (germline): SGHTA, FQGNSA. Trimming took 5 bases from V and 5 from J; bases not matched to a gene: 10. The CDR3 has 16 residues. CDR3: CASSRKQGAGNNEQFF. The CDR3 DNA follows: TGTGCCAGCAGCCGGAAACAGGGGGCCGGCAACAATGAGCAGTTCTTC. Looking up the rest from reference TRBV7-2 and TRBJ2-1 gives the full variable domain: GAGVSQSPSNKVTEKGKDVELRCDPISGHTALYWYRQSLGQGLEFLIYFQGNSAPDKSGLPSDRFSAERTGGSVSTLTIQRTQQEDSAVYLCASSRKQGAGNNEQFFGPGTRLTVL.

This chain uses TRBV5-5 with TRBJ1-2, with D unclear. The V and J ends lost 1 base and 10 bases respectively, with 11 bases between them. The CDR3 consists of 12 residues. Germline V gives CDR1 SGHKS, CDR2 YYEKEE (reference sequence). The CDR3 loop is CASSLSIGDYTF. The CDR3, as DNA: TGTGCCAGCAGCTTGAGCATCGGGGACTACACCTTC.

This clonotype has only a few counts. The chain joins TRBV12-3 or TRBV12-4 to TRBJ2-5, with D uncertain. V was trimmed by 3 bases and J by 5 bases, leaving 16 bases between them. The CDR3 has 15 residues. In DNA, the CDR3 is TGTGCCAGCAGTTTTGGGTTTCTGTCACAGGAGACCCAGTACTTC. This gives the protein CASSFGFLSQETQYF.

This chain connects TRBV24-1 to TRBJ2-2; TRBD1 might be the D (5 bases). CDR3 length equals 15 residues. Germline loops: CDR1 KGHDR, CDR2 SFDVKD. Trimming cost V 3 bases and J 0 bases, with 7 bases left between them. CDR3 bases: TGTGCCACCAGTGATCAAGGGGCGAACACCGGGGAGCTGTTTTTT. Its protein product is CATSDQGANTGELFF.

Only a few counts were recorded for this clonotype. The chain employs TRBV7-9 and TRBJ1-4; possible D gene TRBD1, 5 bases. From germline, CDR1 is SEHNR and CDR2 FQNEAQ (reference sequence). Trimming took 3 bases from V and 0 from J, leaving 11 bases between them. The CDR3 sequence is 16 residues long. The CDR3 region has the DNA TGTGCCAGCAGCTTTGACCGGACAACAACTAATGAAAAACTGTTTTTT. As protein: CASSFDRTTTNEKLFF.

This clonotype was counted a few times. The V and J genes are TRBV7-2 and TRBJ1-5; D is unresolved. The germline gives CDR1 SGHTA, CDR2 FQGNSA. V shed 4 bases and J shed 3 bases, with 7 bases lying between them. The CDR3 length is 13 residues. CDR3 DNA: TGTGCCAGCAGCTCATTTACCAATCAGCCCCAGCATTTT. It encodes CASSSFTNQPQHF. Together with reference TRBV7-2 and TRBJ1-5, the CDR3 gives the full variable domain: GAGVSQSPSNKVTEKGKDVELRCDPISGHTALYWYRQSLGQGLEFLIYFQGNSAPDKSGLPSDRFSAERTGGSVSTLTIQRTQQEDSAVYLCASSSFTNQPQHFGDGTRLSIL.

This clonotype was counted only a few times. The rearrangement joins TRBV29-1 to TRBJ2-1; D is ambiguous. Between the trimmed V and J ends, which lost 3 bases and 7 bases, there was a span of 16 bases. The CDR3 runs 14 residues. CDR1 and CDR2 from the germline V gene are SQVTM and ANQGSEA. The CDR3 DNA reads TGCAGCGTTGAGGAAGGGCACGGAACGAATGAGCAGTTCTTC. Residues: CSVEEGHGTNEQFF.

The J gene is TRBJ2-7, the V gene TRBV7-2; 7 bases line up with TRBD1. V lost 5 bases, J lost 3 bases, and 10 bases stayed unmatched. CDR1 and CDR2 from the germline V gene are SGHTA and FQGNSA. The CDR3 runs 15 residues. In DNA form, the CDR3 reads TGTGCCAGCAGCCCGATAGGGACAGAAAACTACGAGCAGTACTTC. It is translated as CASSPIGTENYEQYF.

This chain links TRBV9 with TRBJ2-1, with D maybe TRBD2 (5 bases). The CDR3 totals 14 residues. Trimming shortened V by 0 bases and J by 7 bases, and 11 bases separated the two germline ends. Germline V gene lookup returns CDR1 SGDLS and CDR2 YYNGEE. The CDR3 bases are TGTGCCAGCAGCGTAGGCGGGCTGGGGAATGAGCAGTTCTTC. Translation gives CASSVGGLGNEQFF.

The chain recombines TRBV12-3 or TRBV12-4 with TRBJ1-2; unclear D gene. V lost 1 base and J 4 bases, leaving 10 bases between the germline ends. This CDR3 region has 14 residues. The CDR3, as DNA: TGTGCCAGCAGTTTAGAGCCAGACGTCTATGGCTACACCTTC. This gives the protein CASSLEPDVYGYTF.

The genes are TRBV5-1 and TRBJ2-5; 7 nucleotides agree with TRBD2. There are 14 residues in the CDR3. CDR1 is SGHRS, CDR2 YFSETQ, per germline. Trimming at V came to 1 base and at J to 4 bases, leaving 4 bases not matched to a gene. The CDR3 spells CASSLLREAETQYF. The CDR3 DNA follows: TGCGCCAGCAGCTTGCTACGGGAGGCAGAGACCCAGTACTTC.

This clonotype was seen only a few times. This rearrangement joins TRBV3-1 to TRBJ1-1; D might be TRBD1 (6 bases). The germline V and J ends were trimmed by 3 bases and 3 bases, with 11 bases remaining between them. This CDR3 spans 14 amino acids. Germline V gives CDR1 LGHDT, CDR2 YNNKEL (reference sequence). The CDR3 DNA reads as TGTGCCAGCAGCCAGCTGGAGGGGGACACTGAAGCTTTCTTT. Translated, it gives CASSQLEGDTEAFF. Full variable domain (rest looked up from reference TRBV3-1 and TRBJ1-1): DTAVSQTPKYLVTQMGNDKSIKCEQNLGHDTMYWYKQDSKKFLKIMFSYNNKELIINETVPNRFSPKSPDKAHLNLHINSLELGDSAVYFCASSQLEGDTEAFFGQGTRLTVV.

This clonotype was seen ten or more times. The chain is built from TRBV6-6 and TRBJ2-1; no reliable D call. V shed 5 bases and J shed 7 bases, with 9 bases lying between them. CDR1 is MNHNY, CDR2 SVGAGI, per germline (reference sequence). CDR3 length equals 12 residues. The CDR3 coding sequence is TGTGCCAGCAGTGTCTCGGTTAATGAGCAGTTCTTC. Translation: CASSVSVNEQFF.

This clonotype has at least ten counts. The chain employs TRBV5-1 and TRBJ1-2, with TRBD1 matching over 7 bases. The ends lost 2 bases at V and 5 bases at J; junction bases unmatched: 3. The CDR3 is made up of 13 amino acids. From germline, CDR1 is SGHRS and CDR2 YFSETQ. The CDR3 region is CASSLDREYGYTF. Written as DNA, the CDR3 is TGCGCCAGCAGCTTAGACAGGGAGTATGGCTACACCTTC.

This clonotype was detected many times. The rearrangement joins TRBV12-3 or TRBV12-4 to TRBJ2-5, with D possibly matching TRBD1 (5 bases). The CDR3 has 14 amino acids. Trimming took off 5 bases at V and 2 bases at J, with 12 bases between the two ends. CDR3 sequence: CASSPSGLQETQYF. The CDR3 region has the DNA TGTGCCAGCAGTCCCTCAGGGTTACAAGAGACCCAGTACTTC.